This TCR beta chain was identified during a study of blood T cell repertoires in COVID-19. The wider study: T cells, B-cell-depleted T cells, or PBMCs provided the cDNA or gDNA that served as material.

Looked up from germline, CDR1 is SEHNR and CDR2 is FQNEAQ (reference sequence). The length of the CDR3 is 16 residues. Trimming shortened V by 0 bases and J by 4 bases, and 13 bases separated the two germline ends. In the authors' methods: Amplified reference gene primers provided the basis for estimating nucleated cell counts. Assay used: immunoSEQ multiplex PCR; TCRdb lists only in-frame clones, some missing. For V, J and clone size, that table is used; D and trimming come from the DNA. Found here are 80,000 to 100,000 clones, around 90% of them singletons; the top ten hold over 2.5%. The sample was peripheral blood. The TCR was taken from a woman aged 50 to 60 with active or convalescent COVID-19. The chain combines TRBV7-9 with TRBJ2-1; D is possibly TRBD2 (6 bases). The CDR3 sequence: CASSLAAGTLYNEQFF. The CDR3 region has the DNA TGTGCCAGCAGCTTAGCGGCGGGGACCCTATACAATGAGCAGTTCTTC.